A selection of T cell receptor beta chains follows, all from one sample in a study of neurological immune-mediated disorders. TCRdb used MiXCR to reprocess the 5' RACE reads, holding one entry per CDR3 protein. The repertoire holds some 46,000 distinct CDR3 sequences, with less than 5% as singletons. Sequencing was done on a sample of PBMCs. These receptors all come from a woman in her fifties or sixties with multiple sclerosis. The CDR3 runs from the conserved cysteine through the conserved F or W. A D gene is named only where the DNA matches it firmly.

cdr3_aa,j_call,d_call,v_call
CASSQGNWRSEQFF,TRBJ2-1,-,TRBV4-1
CSARVPGRGMGATQYF,TRBJ2-3,-,TRBV20-1
CASSWDGNEQFF,TRBJ2-1,-,TRBV5-4
CASSLSPAGGANTQYF,TRBJ2-3,TRBD2,TRBV5-1
CASSLSSNNEQFF,TRBJ2-1,-,TRBV7-7
CASSSDTGGGETQYF,TRBJ2-5,TRBD1,TRBV28
CATSSLTAGGQETQYF,TRBJ2-5,-,TRBV15
CATIQGAWNTEAFF,TRBJ1-1,TRBD1,TRBV19
CASTPLAEETQYF,TRBJ2-5,-,TRBV7-7
CSARDHLAGSPDTQYF,TRBJ2-3,TRBD2,TRBV20-1
CSVQEGYIDEQFF,TRBJ2-1,-,TRBV29-1
CSARVGATGAFF,TRBJ1-1,-,TRBV20-1
CARLGQTDKVQPQHF,TRBJ1-5,-,TRBV11-3
CSPSHPTSTDTQYF,TRBJ2-3,-,TRBV20-1
CSASAGTNTEAFF,TRBJ1-1,-,TRBV20-1
CASSTFALNEKLFF,TRBJ1-4,-,TRBV28
CSASISGGAGETQYF,TRBJ2-5,TRBD2,TRBV20-1
CATSRGPGEYEQYF,TRBJ2-7,-,TRBV15
CASSLVTGTEAFF,TRBJ1-1,-,TRBV7-2
CASSFANRDRRSYTF,TRBJ1-2,TRBD1,TRBV7-2
CASSLAQANYEQYF,TRBJ2-7,-,TRBV5-1
CASSYYYGTSGGHEQYF,TRBJ2-7,TRBD2,TRBV6-2/TRBV6-3
CASSDGGNNEQFF,TRBJ2-1,-,TRBV10-1
CASSTYGYEQYF,TRBJ2-7,-,TRBV14
CASSPTGNQPQHF,TRBJ1-5,-,TRBV5-8
CASSLAGGRYNSPLHF,TRBJ1-6,-,TRBV5-1
CASSQQSSYNEQFF,TRBJ2-1,-,TRBV6-5